This T cell receptor beta chain was sequenced in a study of response to subunit inactivated influenza vaccine. From the RT-PCR reads, TCRdb called clonotypes with MiXCR, one entry per CDR3 protein. This table holds hundreds of thousands of distinct CDR3 sequences, approximately 15% found once. Germline V gene sequence: CDR1 DFQATT, CDR2 SNEGSKA (reference sequence). The CDR3 has 15 amino acids. V lost 5 bases to trimming and J lost 3 bases; unmatched junction nucleotides: 8. Regarding this clonotype: Its target is not known.

General observations from the study: Only a handful of new T cells, the authors suggested, are recruited with each seasonal influenza vaccination.

Sequencing used PBMCs from blood, obtained less than 15 days before vaccination. The chain links TRBV20-1 to TRBJ2-1; 9 bases map to TRBD2. The TCR was taken from a man aged 50 to 60 who received an inactivated influenza vaccine. The CDR3 sequence: CSALPGTSFYNEQFF. CDR3 coding DNA: TGCAGTGCTTTACCCGGGACTAGCTTCTACAATGAGCAGTTCTTC.